This T cell receptor (beta chain) was obtained from a study of PD-1 blockade in classical Hodgkin lymphoma. Study results and limitations: Sources of repertoire differences remain undefined, possibly disease activity or prior therapy. Whereas CD4+ TCR diversity had risen significantly by C4D1, CD8+ TCR diversity had not. It was among complete responders that baseline diversity resembled that of newly diagnosed patients. It was reported that newly diagnosed patients had less baseline TCR diversity than healthy donors.

Every patient was affected by relapse after autologous stem cell transplantation, while exposure to brentuximab vedotin was not uniform. Details on this clone: Its antigen is not identified.

Assay: immunoSEQ multiplex PCR; the TCRdb copy retains only in-frame clones and omits some. The sample lists about 17,000 clones; about 81% were seen once. CDR1 and CDR2 (germline): SGHTA, FQGNSA. The CDR3 is 15 amino acids. V was cut by 1 base and J by 4 bases, with 10 bases left in between. The chain employs TRBV7-2 and TRBJ2-2; D is possibly TRBD1 or TRBD2 (6 bases each). This TCR was recovered from a human donor with classical Hodgkin lymphoma. The sample consisted of peripheral blood mononuclear cells (PBMCs), taken before the second cycle of nivolumab. CDR3 sequence (DNA): TGTGCCAGCAGCTTAGTCAAGGGGGGCACCGGGGAGCTGTTTTTT. Its translation: CASSLVKGGTGELFF. The whole variable domain, filled in from reference TRBV7-2 and TRBJ2-2, reads GAGVSQSPSNKVTEKGKDVELRCDPISGHTALYWYRQSLGQGLEFLIYFQGNSAPDKSGLPSDRFSAERTGGSVSTLTIQRTQQEDSAVYLCASSLVKGGTGELFFGEGSRLTVL.